The T cell receptor beta chain under discussion was sequenced for a study of Ad26.COV2.S vaccination and SARS-CoV-2 variants. Overall study context: Ad26.COV2.S shots went into the muscle once or twice, 56 days apart. Regarding the study as a whole: Placebo recipients showed lower spike-specific TCR breadth than vaccinees.

Repertoires were generated with immunoSEQ multiplex PCR, while TCRdb's copy carries only in-frame clones and drops some. The sample contains 400,000 to 500,000 clones, approximately 87% of which appear only once. Germline assignment: CDR1 MNHEY and CDR2 SMNVEV (reference sequence). The CDR3 covers 17 residues. Trimming cost V 4 bases and J 0 bases; bases outside gene matches: 8. As regards this clone: No antigen is known for it.

Specified treatment: roughly 19 received Ad26.COV2.S at low or high dose, single or two shots; about 5 received placebo; per-sample allocation not given. Specimens were obtained on day 63 following the first vaccine or placebo injection. A Boston donor was an adult aged 18-55 years. The input for sequencing was peripheral blood, taken in a trial of Ad26.COV2.S vaccine versus placebo. This clonotype was sampled from a person between 18 and 59 years old who received the Ad26.COV2.S COVID-19 vaccine or a placebo. The rearrangement uses TRBV27 and TRBJ1-5; 8 positions agree with TRBD1. This chain's CDR3 is CASSSLTGDYSNQPQHF. In DNA, the CDR3 is TGTGCCAGCAGTTCCTTGACAGGGGATTATAGCAATCAGCCCCAGCATTTT.